Shown below are 24 T cell receptor beta chains from a single sample sequenced in a study of shared clonotypes between healthy human individuals. The data were produced by immunoSEQ multiplex PCR, yet TCRdb's version contains in-frame clones alone and is incomplete. This table has some 1,400,000 clones, around 95% appearing once. The sample consisted of naive CD4+ T cells sorted from blood. Sample subset: CD45RA+ positively selected. The receptors were gathered from a man younger than 40 in good health.

The chain combines TRBV10-3 with TRBJ2-1, with D possibly matching TRBD2 (6 bases). Germline V gene lookup returns CDR1 ENHRY and CDR2 SYGVKD. V was trimmed by 7 bases and J by 3 bases, leaving 10 bases between them. This CDR3 region has 13 residues. The CDR3 DNA reads TGTGCCATCATGGGGGGTAGCTACAATGAGCAGTTCTTC. This sequence encodes CAIMGGSYNEQFF.

The chain combines TRBV5-6 with TRBJ2-3; 10 bases line up with TRBD2. V gave up 2 bases and J gave up 1 base; unmatched junction bases: 10. The CDR3 has 18 amino acids. Per the germline V gene, CDR1 is SGHDT and CDR2 is YYEEEE. The CDR3 DNA sequence: TGTGCCAGCAGCTTTTTCCTAGCGGGAGCTACCCGCACAGATACGCAGTATTTT. Translation: CASSFFLAGATRTDTQYF.

V gene TRBV5-4 combines with J gene TRBJ1-2, with no clear D. Trimming removed 4 bases from V and 4 bases from J, with 11 bases in between. This CDR3 region has 13 residues. Germline values: CDR1 SGHNT, CDR2 YYREEE (reference sequence). The CDR3 region has the DNA TGTGCCAGCAGCGCTGGACTGAGCTATGGCTACACCTTC. Translating gives CASSAGLSYGYTF.

The J gene is TRBJ1-4, the V gene TRBV25-1; tentative D call: TRBD1 (6 bases). This CDR3 is 13 amino acids long. Germline V lookup: CDR1 MGHDK, CDR2 SYGVNS. Trimming cost V 7 bases and J 2 bases, with 8 bases left between them. The CDR3 DNA is TGTGCCAGCATAGGGGGGACTAATGAAAAACTGTTTTTT. It translates to CASIGGTNEKLFF. The whole variable domain, remainder taken from reference TRBV25-1 and TRBJ1-4, is EADIYQTPRYLVIGTGKKITLECSQTMGHDKMYWYQQDPGMELHLIHYSYGVNSTEKGDLSSESTVSRIRTEHFPLTLESARPSHTSQYLCASIGGTNEKLFFGSGTQLSVL.

This clone was found once. The chain combines TRBV7-8 with TRBJ2-5; D not resolved. Germline CDR1 SGHVS, CDR2 FQNEAQ. There are 15 residues in the CDR3. The V end was cut by 4 bases, the J end by 7 bases, with 19 bases between. In nucleotides, the CDR3 is TGTGCCAGCAGCTCCGTTTCCCCCCCCCTGAGGACCCAGTACTTC. It yields the protein CASSSVSPPLRTQYF.

The genes are TRBV14 and TRBJ1-4, with D maybe TRBD1 (5 bases). Germline CDR1 is SGHDN and CDR2 is FVKESK. The CDR3 covers 15 residues. The V gene lost 5 bases and the J gene lost 6 bases, with 16 bases spanning the gap. The CDR3 reads CASSKTQGVYEKLFF. The CDR3 nucleotides read TGTGCCAGCAGCAAAACGCAGGGTGTTTATGAAAAACTGTTTTTT.

A note on this clone: At one end the junction does not follow the germline gene, possibly because of a read error. The rearrangement links TRBV7-7 to TRBJ2-7, with 11 bases that match TRBD2. Per the germline V gene, CDR1 is SSHAT and CDR2 is FNYEAQ (reference sequence). The CDR3 has 15 residues. As DNA, the CDR3 is TGTGCTAGCAGCTTAGGAACTAGCGGGAGCGGGGAGCAGTACTTC. Its translation: CASSLGTSGSGEQYF.

The chain employs TRBV9 and TRBJ2-2, with D tentatively TRBD1 or TRBD2 (6 bases each). Trimming removed 0 bases at V and 7 bases at J, with 10 bases between. This CDR3 has 14 amino acids. Germline assignment: CDR1 SGDLS and CDR2 YYNGEE. CDR3 residues: CASSVAGALGELFF. The CDR3 region has the DNA TGTGCCAGCAGCGTAGCGGGGGCCCTCGGGGAGCTGTTTTTT.

CDR3 sequence reads: CASSLLPSNSYEQYF. The CDR3 region has the DNA TGTGCCAGCAGTTTACTCCCCAGCAACTCCTACGAGCAGTACTTC. The gene calls are TRBV27 and TRBJ2-7; D remains ambiguous. V was cut by 2 bases and J by 0 bases, with 11 bases left in between. The CDR3 runs to 15 residues. Germline V gene lookup returns CDR1 MNHEY and CDR2 SMNVEV (reference sequence).

The chain links TRBV11-2 to TRBJ2-1; 7 bases are a match to TRBD2. With V trimmed by 3 bases and J by 5 bases, 16 bases remained unmatched. There are 18 residues in the CDR3. CDR1 SGHAT and CDR2 FQNNGV come from the germline V gene. For the CDR3, the DNA is TGTGCCAGCAGCTTTGCCCGTTGGGGGGGGAGGGCCCACAATGAGCAGTTCTTC. Translation: CASSFARWGGRAHNEQFF.

This chain connects TRBV5-5 to TRBJ2-1; weak D call: TRBD2 (6 bases). The CDR3 has 14 residues. Germline CDR1 reads SGHKS; CDR2 reads YYEKEE (reference sequence). V shed 4 bases and J shed 12 bases, with 20 bases lying between them. The CDR3 sequence is CASSTPGLTERQFF. CDR3 bases: TGTGCCAGCAGCACGCCGGGACTTACCGAGCGGCAGTTCTTC.

The V gene is TRBV21-1, the J gene TRBJ2-5; TRBD1, the D gene given by the table, was not confirmed from the DNA. TRBV21-1 is assigned pseudogene status. There are 19 residues in the CDR3. Here the CDR3 reads CASSKVRGHQTQKGETQYF. The CDR3 DNA reads as TGTGCCAGCAGCAAAGTTAGGGGACACCAAACTCAAAAAGGGGAGACCCAGTACTTC.

This sequence joins TRBV9 and TRBJ1-5; D is ambiguous. Germline V gene data show CDR1 as SGDLS and CDR2 as YYNGEE. The CDR3 extends over 13 amino acids. Trimming stripped 2 bases from V and 7 bases from J, with 10 bases between. The chain's CDR3 is CASSVSWGQPQHF. Here the CDR3 DNA reads TGTGCCAGCAGCGTTTCCTGGGGACAGCCCCAGCATTTT. Full variable domain (rest looked up from reference TRBV9 and TRBJ1-5): DSGVTQTPKHLITATGQRVTLRCSPRSGDLSVYWYQQSLDQGLQFLIQYYNGEERAKGNILERFSAQQFPDLHSELNLSSLELGDSALYFCASSVSWGQPQHFGDGTRLSIL.

The chain uses TRBV6-5 and TRBJ1-2, with 7 bases identical to TRBD1. CDR3 size: 12 residues. CDR1 and CDR2 (germline): MNHEY, SVGAGI. The V gene end was trimmed by 6 bases and the J gene end by 5 bases; junction bases not matched to a gene: 3. The DNA for the CDR3 is TGTGCCAGCAGGGGACAGAGGTATGGCTACACCTTC. This translates into CASRGQRYGYTF.

V is TRBV7-2 and J is TRBJ2-1, with D possibly TRBD1 on 6 matching bases. This CDR3 contains 17 residues. The V gene lost 5 bases and the J gene lost 4 bases, with 21 bases spanning the gap. The germline gives CDR1 SGHTA, CDR2 FQGNSA. The CDR3 protein is CASSPGVGRGSYNEQFF. The DNA for the CDR3 is TGTGCCAGCAGCCCCGGGGTTGGTAGGGGGAGTTACAATGAGCAGTTCTTC.

The V gene is TRBV6-5, the J gene TRBJ2-7, with TRBD2 matching 8 bases. This CDR3 has 15 residues. V was clipped by 7 bases and J by 0 bases; unmatched bases: 8. The germline V gene encodes CDR1 MNHEY and CDR2 SVGAGI. The CDR3 DNA follows: TGTGCCAGCAAGGGGGAAAGCGGGAGCTCCTACGAGCAGTACTTC. This translates into CASKGESGSSYEQYF.

The chain links TRBV10-3 to TRBJ1-5; tentative D call: TRBD1 (5 bases). V was trimmed by 6 bases and J by 6 bases, leaving 15 bases between them. Germline CDR1 and CDR2: ENHRY and SYGVKD. There are 14 residues in the CDR3. The CDR3 here is CAISGGGDSQPQHF. As DNA, the CDR3 is TGTGCCATCAGCGGGGGAGGTGACTCTCAGCCCCAGCATTTT.

The rearrangement links TRBV5-1 to TRBJ1-2; TRBD1 agrees at 8 bases. Per germline, CDR1 SGHRS and CDR2 YFSETQ. With V trimmed by 4 bases and J by 2 bases, 10 bases remained unmatched. This CDR3 comprises 16 residues. CDR3 sequence (DNA): TGCGCCAGCAGCGGAGGTCCGACAGGGGACAACTATGGCTACACCTTC. It is translated as CASSGGPTGDNYGYTF.

J is TRBJ1-1 and V is TRBV6-5, with 8 bases matching TRBD1. The germline gives CDR1 MNHEY, CDR2 SVGAGI. Trimming took 0 bases from V and 0 from J; bases not matched to a gene: 0. This CDR3 contains 15 residues. The CDR3 nucleotides read TGTGCCAGCAGTTACTCGACAGGGGTGAACACTGAAGCTTTCTTT. This codes for CASSYSTGVNTEAFF.

The sample holds a few counts of this clone. The rearrangement joins TRBV9 to TRBJ2-7, with a weak D call TRBD1 (5 bases). Germline assignment: CDR1 SGDLS and CDR2 YYNGEE. This CDR3 has 16 amino acids. Trimming removed 4 bases at V and 0 bases at J, with 17 bases between. The DNA for the CDR3 is TGTGCCAGCAGCCCGTCAGGGCTGGTGAGCTCCTACGAGCAGTACTTC. Its translation: CASSPSGLVSSYEQYF.

This chain links TRBV19 with TRBJ1-3; D is ambiguous. The ends were cut back, 7 bases at V and 2 bases at J, with 9 bases in the middle. The CDR3 loop spans 13 amino acids. The germline gives CDR1 LNHDA, CDR2 SQIVND (reference sequence). CDR3 sequence reads: CASKAKPGNTIYF. DNA of the CDR3: TGTGCCAGTAAGGCAAAGCCTGGAAACACCATATATTTT.

About this clone: The sample holds other DNA sequences that translate to the same CDR3. The CDR3 bases are TGCGCCAGCAGCCAAGTCCCAGGGGGGAACACTGAAGCTTTCTTT. It is translated as CASSQVPGGNTEAFF. The chain combines TRBV4-3 with TRBJ1-1, with 7 bases that match TRBD1. Trimming removed 1 base from V and 1 base from J; junction bases left unmatched: 3. This CDR3 has 15 residues. Germline V gene lookup returns CDR1 LGHNA and CDR2 YSLEER.

The rearrangement uses TRBV28 and TRBJ1-4; weak D call: TRBD1 (6 bases). V lost 3 bases and J lost 5, with 13 bases in between. The CDR3 contains 15 residues. Germline CDR1 and CDR2: MDHEN and SYDVKM. The CDR3 DNA sequence: TGTGCCAGCAGTTTCCCCGGGGGCGGGAATGAAAAACTGTTTTTT. This gives the protein CASSFPGGGNEKLFF. Looking up the rest from reference TRBV28 and TRBJ1-4 gives the full variable domain: DVKVTQSSRYLVKRTGEKVFLECVQDMDHENMFWYRQDPGLGLRLIYFSYDVKMKEKGDIPEGYSVSREKKERFSLILESASTNQTSMYLCASSFPGGGNEKLFFGSGTQLSVL.

The rearrangement links TRBV6-1 to TRBJ1-3; 7 bases match TRBD1. Germline V CDR1 and CDR2: MNHNS, SASEGT. The CDR3 is 15 amino acids. Germline trimming cut 5 bases from V and 1 base from J; bases unmatched to any gene: 5. The CDR3 sequence: CASSPMTGSGNTIYF. The CDR3 bases are TGTGCCAGCAGTCCCATGACAGGGTCTGGAAACACCATATATTTT.